This TCR beta chain was captured in a study of T cells in Graves' hyperthyroidism and ophthalmopathy. Points from the study as a whole: The model's output predicted ophthalmopathy at a median of around 6.9 months prior to onset.

What was amplified from RNA transcripts were TCR beta CDR3 regions. RT-PCR in the first round (using the HTBI primer set) targeted the TCR CDR3. TCRdb re-called the multiplex PCR reads through MiXCR, storing one row per CDR3 protein. The table includes roughly 380,000 distinct CDR3 sequences, approximately 13% detected once. The junction had 9 bases not matched to a gene; V was cut back by 4 bases and J by 3 bases. Germline V gene lookup returns CDR1 SGDLS and CDR2 YYNGEE. CDR3 length: 16 amino acids. Every diagnosis used clinical symptoms, serum thyroxine and TRAb, thyroid ultrasound and orbital computed tomography. Isolation of PBMCs was performed on 10 ml fresh peripheral blood. Turning to this clonotype: No antigen is known for it.

The TCR was taken from a woman aged 55-70 years with Graves' hyperthyroidism. V and J are TRBV9 and TRBJ2-2; 7 bases are shared with TRBD2. Source material: blood. This CDR3 reads CASSMGGTDHTGELFF. The CDR3 nucleotides read TGTGCCAGCAGCATGGGAGGGACTGACCACACCGGGGAGCTGTTTTTT.